A selection of T cell receptor beta chains follows, all from one sample in a study of patients and donors after allogeneic stem cell transplantation. Each CDR3 protein is one row after TCRdb ran MiXCR on the RT-PCR reads. The sample records about 160,000 distinct CDR3 sequences, about 32% being singletons. The sample was blood, either unsorted or a sorted T cell fraction (not recorded which). The receptors shown here come from a human donor who was either an allogeneic HSCT recipient or a stem cell or donor lymphocyte infusion donor (not recorded which). It is not recorded whose cells these are; they may come from a transplant donor. The CDR3 runs from the conserved cysteine through the conserved F or W. D genes are given only for firm matches. Not all rows give a size; the values are once, few, many and, for expanded clones, a class.

TRBJ2-7	TRBV10-3	.	few	CATRFRYEQYF	TGTGCCACCCGGTTTCGGTACGAGCAGTACTTC
TRBJ2-3	TRBV7-9	.	.	CASSNQGRPTDTQYF	TGTGCCAGCAGCAATCAAGGGCGCCCCACAGATACGCAGTATTTT
TRBJ1-1	TRBV27	.	few	CASSLSQRGPGILEAFF	TGTGCCAGCAGTTTATCCCAACGGGGACCGGGAATACTTGAAGCTTTCTTT
TRBJ2-7	TRBV11-3	.	.	CASSSRDSPDNEQYF	TGTGCCAGCAGCTCGCGGGACTCGCCGGACAATGAGCAGTACTTC
TRBJ2-7	TRBV28	.	.	CASSPRGTWGKEQYF	TGTGCCAGCAGTCCACGGGGGACTTGGGGGAAAGAGCAGTACTTC
TRBJ2-7	TRBV7-9	.	.	CASSLAGLGYEQYF	TGTGCCAGCAGCTTAGCTGGTCTCGGCTACGAGCAGTACTTC
TRBJ2-7	TRBV6-5	TRBD1	.	CASSKRDRAEQYF	TGTGCCAGCAGTAAACGGGACAGGGCCGAGCAGTACTTC
TRBJ1-3	TRBV29-1	.	.	CSVETGTPGNTIYF	TGCAGCGTTGAAACAGGGACCCCTGGAAACACCATATATTTT
TRBJ2-7	TRBV24-1	TRBD2	.	CATSDQAGGLPEQYF	TGTGCCACCAGTGATCAAGCGGGGGGGCTCCCCGAGCAGTACTTC
TRBJ1-2	TRBV29-1	.	few	CSAARVYGYTF	TGCAGCGCGGCCCGAGTCTATGGCTACACCTTC
TRBJ2-7	TRBV20-1	.	.	CSARGHKTYEQYF	TGCAGTGCTAGGGGGCATAAGACCTACGAGCAGTACTTC
TRBJ2-7	TRBV20-1	TRBD2	few	CSANHGTSGSGEQYF	TGCAGTGCTAACCATGGGACTAGCGGGAGTGGCGAGCAGTACTTC
TRBJ1-5	TRBV20-1	.	.	CSARMEAGNQPQHF	TGCAGTGCTAGGATGGAGGCCGGGAATCAGCCCCAGCATTTT
TRBJ1-5	TRBV3-1	TRBD1	.	CASSQAGGQGTWGSNQPQHF	TGTGCCAGCAGCCAGGCTGGGGGACAGGGGACTTGGGGGAGCAATCAGCCCCAGCATTTT
TRBJ2-7	TRBV18	.	few	CASSPPNVGTYEQYF	TGTGCCAGCTCACCACCGAACGTCGGTACCTACGAGCAGTACTTC
TRBJ2-7	TRBV7-9	TRBD2	few	CASSFLAGESYEQYF	TGTGCCAGCAGTTTCCTAGCGGGGGAATCCTACGAGCAGTACTTC
TRBJ1-6	TRBV20-1	TRBD1	.	CSARDSWTGSSYNSPLHF	TGCAGTGCTAGAGATAGTTGGACAGGGAGCTCCTATAATTCACCCCTCCACTTT
TRBJ2-1	TRBV4-1	.	.	CASSHGTRGLYNEQFF	TGCGCCAGCAGCCACGGGACCCGAGGTCTCTACAATGAGCAGTTCTTC
TRBJ2-7	TRBV27	.	once	CASSLGLGTYEQYF	TGTGCCAGCAGTTTAGGGCTGGGGACCTACGAGCAGTACTTC
TRBJ1-5	TRBV28	.	.	CASSTTGWRKPQHF	TGTGCCAGCAGTACTACAGGGTGGAGAAAGCCCCAGCATTTT
TRBJ2-5	TRBV28	.	.	CASGKAQGYQETQYF	TGTGCCAGCGGCAAGGCCCAGGGGTACCAAGAGACCCAGTACTTC
TRBJ2-7	TRBV12-3/TRBV12-4	.	few	CASSLESGSYEQYF	TGTGCCAGCAGTTTAGAGTCAGGGTCCTACGAGCAGTACTTC
TRBJ1-5	TRBV20-1	.	few	CSARPFTGINQPQHF	TGCAGTGCTAGACCCTTTACAGGGATCAATCAGCCCCAGCATTTT
TRBJ1-4	TRBV28	.	many	CASRLGETNEKLFF	TGTGCCAGCAGGCTAGGGGAAACTAATGAAAAACTGTTTTTT
TRBJ1-5	TRBV20-1	.	few	CSATNWPERQPQHF	TGCAGTGCCACGAATTGGCCTGAGAGACAGCCCCAGCATTTT
TRBJ1-1	TRBV7-9	TRBD1	.	CASSGTGSMVTEAFF	TGTGCCAGCAGTGGGACAGGGAGTATGGTCACTGAAGCTTTCTTT
TRBJ1-1	TRBV7-2	.	few	CASSLDNDVTEAFF	TGTGCCAGCAGCCTGGACAACGATGTCACTGAAGCTTTCTTT
TRBJ2-7	TRBV5-1	TRBD2	.	CASSLQAGGTYEQYF	TGCGCCAGCAGCTTGCAGGCGGGAGGGACCTACGAGCAGTACTTC
TRBJ2-7	TRBV20-1	.	.	CSARGSPYEQYF	TGCAGTGCCAGAGGCTCTCCCTACGAGCAGTACTTC
TRBJ1-2	TRBV20-1	.	few	CSAARVGPGYGYTF	TGCAGTGCCGCGCGGGTTGGGCCCGGCTATGGCTACACCTTC
TRBJ2-1	TRBV7-9	TRBD2	.	CASSPFAGGKSEQFF	TGTGCCAGCAGCCCCTTCGCGGGGGGCAAGAGTGAGCAGTTCTTC
TRBJ2-3	TRBV6-5	TRBD2	.	CASSYSLGGRDTQYF	TGTGCCAGCAGTTACTCATTGGGCGGGAGAGATACGCAGTATTTT
TRBJ1-5	TRBV7-8	.	many	CASSLAWDQPQHF	TGTGCCAGCAGCTTAGCTTGGGATCAGCCCCAGCATTTT
TRBJ1-1	TRBV27	TRBD1	.	CASSLGQGGNTEAFF	TGTGCCAGCAGTTTAGGTCAGGGGGGGAACACTGAAGCTTTCTTT
TRBJ2-1	TRBV4-3	.	.	CASSRPPRDDNNEQFF	TGCGCCAGCAGCCGTCCCCCGAGGGACGATAACAATGAGCAGTTCTTC
TRBJ2-3	TRBV10-3	TRBD2	.	CAISVGTSGNTDTQYF	TGTGCCATCAGTGTGGGGACTAGCGGGAACACAGATACGCAGTATTTT
TRBJ1-4	TRBV11-2	.	few	CASSLEGGTYREKLFF	TGTGCCAGCAGCTTAGAGGGGGGGACCTACCGGGAAAAACTGTTTTTT
TRBJ2-1	TRBV2	.	.	CATPSGSNEQFF	TGTGCCACCCCTTCTGGGAGCAATGAGCAGTTCTTC
TRBJ1-2	TRBV18	.	.	CASSPGNPLNYGYTF	TGTGCCAGCTCACCCGGTAACCCCTTAAACTATGGCTACACCTTC
TRBJ2-2	TRBV7-6	TRBD2	.	CASSLYPGGWANTGELFF	TGTGCCAGCAGCTTATATCCGGGAGGGTGGGCGAACACCGGGGAGCTGTTTTTT
TRBJ2-7	TRBV29-1	.	.	CSVLPGTVLAGVYEQYF	TGCAGCGTCCTACCCGGGACAGTTCTGGCGGGGGTTTACGAGCAGTACTTC
TRBJ1-2	TRBV5-1	.	many	CASSLDRVDGYTF	TGCGCCAGCAGCTTGGACAGGGTCGATGGCTACACCTTC
TRBJ2-5	TRBV5-5	.	few	CASTPLPRVLETQYF	TGTGCCAGCACCCCGCTGCCCAGGGTTCTGGAGACCCAGTACTTC
TRBJ2-7	TRBV20-1	.	once	CSATKVRHYEQYF	TGCAGTGCTACAAAAGTAAGACACTACGAGCAGTACTTC
TRBJ2-1	TRBV12-3/TRBV12-4	TRBD2	few	CASSSAGLSYNEQFF	TGTGCCAGCAGTTCAGCGGGACTCTCCTACAATGAGCAGTTCTTC
TRBJ2-2	TRBV28	.	.	CATTSLNTGELFF	TGTGCCACCACCTCCTTGAACACCGGGGAGCTGTTTTTT
TRBJ2-3	TRBV12-3/TRBV12-4	TRBD2	.	CASRRSGRAVADTQYF	TGTGCCAGCAGGCGCAGCGGGAGGGCCGTGGCAGATACGCAGTATTTT
TRBJ2-1	TRBV20-1	.	.	CSASKASYNEQFF	TGCAGTGCTAGTAAAGCAAGCTACAATGAGCAGTTCTTC
TRBJ1-2	TRBV4-1	.	.	CASSPEVVNYGYTF	TGCGCCAGCAGCCCGGAGGTTGTAAACTATGGCTACACCTTC
TRBJ1-2	TRBV6-5	.	many	CASSLGGPNYGYTF	TGTGCCAGCAGCCTTGGAGGGCCTAACTATGGCTACACCTTC
TRBJ2-7	TRBV21-1	.	few	CANPSYEQYF	TGTGCCAACCCGTCCTACGAGCAGTACTTC
TRBJ2-5	TRBV5-1	.	few	CASSPYQQGRETQYF	TGCGCCAGCAGCCCTTACCAACAGGGTCGGGAGACCCAGTACTTC
TRBJ2-7	TRBV5-1	.	few	CASSFPGSYEQYF	TGCGCCAGCAGCTTTCCAGGTTCCTACGAGCAGTACTTC
TRBJ1-2	TRBV4-2	TRBD1	many	CASSHAYGTGGERYGYTF	TGTGCCAGCAGCCATGCTTACGGGACAGGGGGCGAACGCTATGGCTACACCTTC
TRBJ2-4	TRBV12-3/TRBV12-4	.	.	CASSPPTLAKNIQYF	TGTGCCAGCAGCCCACCGACTCTAGCCAAAAACATTCAGTACTTC
TRBJ2-3	TRBV7-3	.	.	CASSLRASTDTQYF	TGTGCCAGCAGCTTAAGGGCCAGCACAGATACGCAGTATTTT
TRBJ2-3	TRBV10-2	.	.	CASRELVITDTQYF	TGCGCCAGCAGAGAACTAGTCATCACAGATACGCAGTATTTT
TRBJ2-5	TRBV29-1	.	few	CSVEGKAVGPETQYF	TGCAGCGTTGAAGGGAAGGCCGTGGGACCTGAGACCCAGTACTTC
TRBJ2-5	TRBV12-3/TRBV12-4	.	few	CASSLAGTVQETQYF	TGTGCCAGCAGTTTAGCCGGGACTGTTCAAGAGACCCAGTACTTC
TRBJ2-3	TRBV24-1	.	.	CATSENGGTDTQYF	TGTGCCACCAGTGAGAATGGGGGCACAGATACGCAGTATTTT